The 11 T cell receptor beta chains listed next were all sequenced from one sample in a study of CXCR3-negative and CXCR3-positive naive CD8 T cells. Whole-study results and caveats: Comparison of naive cells showed more hydrophobic TRB CDR3s in CXCR3-positive than in CXCR3-negative naive cells.

The libraries of TRB cDNA were constructed through 5' RACE using UMI labels. From its re-call of the 5' RACE reads, TCRdb lists each CDR3 protein once, without DNA. This specimen shows 150,000 to 180,000 distinct CDR3 sequences; the ten leading clones hold 0.45% to 0.6%. These TCRs' antigens remain unknown. The specimen was naive CXCR3+ CD8+ T cells from blood. Indicated subset: CD45RO-CCR7+CD27+CD95- naive CD8+ T cells expressing CXCR3 (TNR3+). The receptors were gathered from a human donor in good health. Some clones in this sample may be carry-over from other donors' samples.

J is TRBJ2-7 and V is TRBV19; TCRdb lists TRBD1, though no DNA is available to test this call. The CDR3 is made up of 12 amino acids. Germline loops: CDR1 LNHDA, CDR2 SQIVND (reference sequence). This CDR3 reads CASMGRGYEQYF.

This chain uses TRBV7-9 with TRBJ2-7. CDR3 length equals 13 residues. Germline CDR1 SEHNR, CDR2 FQNEAQ (reference sequence). The CDR3 here is CASSWTTPNEQYF.

The J gene is TRBJ2-7, the V gene TRBV6-5; with no DNA, the TCRdb D assignment of TRBD1 cannot be verified. Germline assignment: CDR1 MNHEY and CDR2 SVGAGI. CDR3 length equals 15 residues. The CDR3 reads CASSYGTGMGREQYF.

The chain recombines TRBV28 with TRBJ1-5; TCRdb selects TRBD1, and the lack of DNA leaves this call unchecked. Germline-derived CDR1 and CDR2 are MDHEN and SYDVKM. The CDR3 sequence is 16 residues long. The CDR3 reads CASSPPRPTSNQPQHF.

This chain joins TRBV20-1 and TRBJ2-1. Germline V gene sequence: CDR1 DFQATT, CDR2 SNEGSKA (reference sequence). The CDR3 is made up of 12 amino acids. CDR3 loop: CSARGSGNEQFF.

The chain couples TRBV27 to TRBJ2-2; TCRdb calls TRBD2, which cannot be checked without DNA. In germline, CDR1 is MNHEY, CDR2 SMNVEV (reference sequence). CDR3 length: 14 amino acids. This CDR3 is CASSLSTSAGELFF.

This CDR3 is CASSLNPLGNEQFF. V and J are TRBV7-6 and TRBJ2-1; checking the TCRdb D call of TRBD1 is not possible without DNA. This CDR3 has 14 residues. Germline values: CDR1 SGHVS, CDR2 FNYEAQ.

The chain is built from TRBV24-1 and TRBJ2-2; TCRdb gives TRBD1 as the D gene, but with no DNA this cannot be confirmed. The CDR3 contains 16 residues. In germline, CDR1 is KGHDR, CDR2 SFDVKD. CDR3 loop: CATSDFGAGVTGELFF.

J is TRBJ2-1 and V is TRBV21-1; TCRdb's D call of TRBD2 is untestable without DNA. TRBV21-1 is a recognized pseudogene. This CDR3 comprises 16 residues. The CDR3 sequence: CASTTTTGGPSNEQFF.

The chain uses TRBV2 and TRBJ2-3; TCRdb picks TRBD2, but there is no DNA to check that call. From germline, CDR1 is SNHLY and CDR2 FYNNEI. The CDR3 consists of 16 residues. The CDR3 spells CASSGGRVVTTDTQYF. The whole variable domain, filled in from reference TRBV2 and TRBJ2-3, reads EPEVTQTPSHQVTQMGQEVILRCVPISNHLYFYWYRQILGQKVEFLVSFYNNEISEKSEIFDDQFSVERPDGSNFTLKIRSTKLEDSAMYFCASSGGRVVTTDTQYFGPGTRLTVL.

The genes are TRBV3-1 and TRBJ2-7. In germline, CDR1 is LGHDT, CDR2 YNNKEL (reference sequence). This CDR3 spans 12 amino acids. CDR3 amino acids: CASSRVSYEQYF.